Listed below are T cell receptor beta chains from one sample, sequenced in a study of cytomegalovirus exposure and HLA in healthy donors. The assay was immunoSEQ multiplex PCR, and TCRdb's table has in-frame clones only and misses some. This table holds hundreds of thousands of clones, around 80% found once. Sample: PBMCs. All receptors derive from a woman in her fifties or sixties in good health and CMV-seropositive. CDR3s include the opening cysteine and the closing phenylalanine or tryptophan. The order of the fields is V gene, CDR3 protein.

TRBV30,CAWSVPGGNQPQHF
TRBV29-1,CSVQPFGGDQPQHF
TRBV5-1,CASSAPSGSIHGELFF
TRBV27,CASSFYAGAKADTQYF
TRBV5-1,CASSPPEGGEKLFF
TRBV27,CASGSSNQPQHF
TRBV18,CASSPNGQYNEQFF
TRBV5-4,CASSFPGQGYNEQFF
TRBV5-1,CASKRALEGAYEQFF
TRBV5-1,CASSLGHNTEAFF
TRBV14,CASSRRDRRDTQYF
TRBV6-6,CASSYVTSGTPYEQYF
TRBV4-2,CASSQDQGAGLLYGYTF
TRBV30,CAWRKSGVWPFF
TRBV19,CASSKSLSNQPQHF
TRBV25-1,CASREDRENSPLHF
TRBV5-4,CASRRINVLTF
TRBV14,CASSQNKGDNEQFF